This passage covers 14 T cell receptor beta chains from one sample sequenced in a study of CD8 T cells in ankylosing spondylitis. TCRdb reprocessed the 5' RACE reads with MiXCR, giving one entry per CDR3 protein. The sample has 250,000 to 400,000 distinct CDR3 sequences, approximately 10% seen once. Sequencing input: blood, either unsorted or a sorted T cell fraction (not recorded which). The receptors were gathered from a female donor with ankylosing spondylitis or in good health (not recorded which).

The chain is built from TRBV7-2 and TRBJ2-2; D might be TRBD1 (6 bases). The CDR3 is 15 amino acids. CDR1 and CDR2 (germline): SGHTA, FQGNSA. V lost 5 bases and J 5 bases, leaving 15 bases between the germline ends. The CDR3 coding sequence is TGTGCCAGCAGCGGTCAGTCACAGGGAACCGGGGAGCTGTTTTTT. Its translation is CASSGQSQGTGELFF.

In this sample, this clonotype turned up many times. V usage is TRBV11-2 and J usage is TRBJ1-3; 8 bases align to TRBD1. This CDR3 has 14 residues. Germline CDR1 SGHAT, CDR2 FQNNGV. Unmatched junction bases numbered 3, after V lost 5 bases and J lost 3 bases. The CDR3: CASSLQGGGNTIYF. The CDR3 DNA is TGTGCCAGCAGCCTACAGGGGGGTGGAAACACCATATATTTT. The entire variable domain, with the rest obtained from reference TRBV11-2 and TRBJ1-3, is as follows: EAGVAQSPRYKIIEKRQSVAFWCNPISGHATLYWYQQILGQGPKLLIQFQNNGVVDDSQLPKDRFSAERLKGVDSTLKIQPAKLEDSAVYLCASSLQGGGNTIYFGEGSWLTVV.

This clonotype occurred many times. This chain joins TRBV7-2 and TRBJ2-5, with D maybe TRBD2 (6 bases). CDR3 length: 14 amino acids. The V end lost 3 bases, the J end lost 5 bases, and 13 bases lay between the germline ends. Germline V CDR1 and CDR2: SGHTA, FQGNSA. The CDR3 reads CASSFGAGKETQYF. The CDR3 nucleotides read TGTGCCAGCAGCTTTGGGGCGGGAAAGGAGACCCAGTACTTC. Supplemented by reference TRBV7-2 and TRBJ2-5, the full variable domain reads GAGVSQSPSNKVTEKGKDVELRCDPISGHTALYWYRQSLGQGLEFLIYFQGNSAPDKSGLPSDRFSAERTGGSVSTLTIQRTQQEDSAVYLCASSFGAGKETQYFGPGTRLLVL.

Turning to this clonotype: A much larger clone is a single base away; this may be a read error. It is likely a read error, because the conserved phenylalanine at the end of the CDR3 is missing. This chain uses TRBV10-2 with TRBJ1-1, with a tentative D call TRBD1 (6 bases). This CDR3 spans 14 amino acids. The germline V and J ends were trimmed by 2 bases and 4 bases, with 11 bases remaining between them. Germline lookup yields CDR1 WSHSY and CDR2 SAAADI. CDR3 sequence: CASSELGAGTEAFI. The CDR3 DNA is TGCGCCAGCAGTGAGCTGGGGGCGGGCACTGAAGCTTTCATT.

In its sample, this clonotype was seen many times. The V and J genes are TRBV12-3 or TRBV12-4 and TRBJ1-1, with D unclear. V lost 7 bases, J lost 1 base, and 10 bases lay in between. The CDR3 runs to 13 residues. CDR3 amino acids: CASNVWKNTEAFF. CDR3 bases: TGTGCCAGCAACGTCTGGAAGAACACTGAAGCTTTCTTT.

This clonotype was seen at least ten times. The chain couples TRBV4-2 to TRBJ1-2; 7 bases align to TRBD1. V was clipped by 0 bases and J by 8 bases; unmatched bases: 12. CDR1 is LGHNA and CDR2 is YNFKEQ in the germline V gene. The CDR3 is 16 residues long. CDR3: CASSQDMVGDRRGYTF. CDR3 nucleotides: TGTGCCAGCAGCCAAGATATGGTCGGGGACAGAAGGGGCTACACCTTC.

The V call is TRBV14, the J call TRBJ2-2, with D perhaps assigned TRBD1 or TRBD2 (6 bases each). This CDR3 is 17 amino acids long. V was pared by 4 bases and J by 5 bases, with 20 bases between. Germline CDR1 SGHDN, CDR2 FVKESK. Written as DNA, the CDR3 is TGTGCCAGCAGCCGCCTTTTGGGGGGCCCGTGGACCGGGGAGCTGTTTTTT. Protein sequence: CASSRLLGGPWTGELFF.

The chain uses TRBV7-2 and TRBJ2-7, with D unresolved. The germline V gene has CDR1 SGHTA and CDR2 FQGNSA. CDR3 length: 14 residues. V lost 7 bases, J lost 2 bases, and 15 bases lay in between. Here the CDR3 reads CASTLASGPYEQYF. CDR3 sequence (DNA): TGTGCCAGCACTCTGGCGTCTGGCCCCTACGAGCAGTACTTC.

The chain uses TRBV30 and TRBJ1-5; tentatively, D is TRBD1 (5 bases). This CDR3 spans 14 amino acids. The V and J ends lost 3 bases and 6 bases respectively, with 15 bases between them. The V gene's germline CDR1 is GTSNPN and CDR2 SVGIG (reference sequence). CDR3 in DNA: TGTGCCTGGAGATCGGGGGGGAGCGGTCAGCCCCAGCATTTT. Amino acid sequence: CAWRSGGSGQPQHF. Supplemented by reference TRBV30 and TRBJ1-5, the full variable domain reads SQTIHQWPATLVQPVGSPLSLECTVEGTSNPNLYWYRQAAGRGLQLLFYSVGIGQISSEVPQNLSASRPQDRQFILSSKKLLLSDSGFYLCAWRSGGSGQPQHFGDGTRLSIL.

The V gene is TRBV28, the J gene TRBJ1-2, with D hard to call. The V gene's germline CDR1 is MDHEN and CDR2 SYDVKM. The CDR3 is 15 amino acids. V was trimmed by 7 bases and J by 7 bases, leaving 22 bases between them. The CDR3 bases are TGTGCCAGCAACACAAACGGGCGCTTTTTGATTGGCTACACCTTC. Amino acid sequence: CASNTNGRFLIGYTF.

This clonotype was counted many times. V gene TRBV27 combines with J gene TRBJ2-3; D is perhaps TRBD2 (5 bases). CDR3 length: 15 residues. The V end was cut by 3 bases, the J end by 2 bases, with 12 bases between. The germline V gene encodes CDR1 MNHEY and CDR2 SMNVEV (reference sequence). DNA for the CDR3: TGTGCCAGCAGTTTTCGGCTAGCTAACACAGATACGCAGTATTTT. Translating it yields CASSFRLANTDTQYF.

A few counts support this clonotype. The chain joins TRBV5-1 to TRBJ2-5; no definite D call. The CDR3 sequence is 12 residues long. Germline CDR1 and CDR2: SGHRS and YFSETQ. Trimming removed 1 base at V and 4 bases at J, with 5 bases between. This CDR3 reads CASSLPGETQYF. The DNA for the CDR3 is TGCGCCAGCAGCTTGCCGGGAGAGACCCAGTACTTC.

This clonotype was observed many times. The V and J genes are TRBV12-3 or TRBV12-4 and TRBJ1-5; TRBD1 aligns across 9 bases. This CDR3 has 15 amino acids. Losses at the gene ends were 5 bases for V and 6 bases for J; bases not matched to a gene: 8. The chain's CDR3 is CASSTTGGGVQPQHF. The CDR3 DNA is TGTGCCAGCAGTACGACAGGGGGAGGCGTTCAGCCCCAGCATTTT.

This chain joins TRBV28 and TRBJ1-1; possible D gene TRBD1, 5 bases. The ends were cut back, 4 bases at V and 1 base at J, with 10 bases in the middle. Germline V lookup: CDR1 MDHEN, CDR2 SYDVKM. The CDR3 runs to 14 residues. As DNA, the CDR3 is TGTGCCAGCAGTTCCTTTAGGGGGAACACTGAAGCTTTCTTT. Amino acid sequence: CASSSFRGNTEAFF.